One sample yielded the 16 T cell receptor beta chains listed below, sequenced in a study of T cell repertoires in cytomegalovirus infection. TCRdb re-called the reads with MiXCR, one entry per CDR3 protein. The sample records 150,000 to 200,000 distinct CDR3 sequences, under 15% being singletons. Material: PBMCs. Receptors were obtained from a human donor in good health (CMV status not recorded). Some clones in this sample may be carry-over from other donors' samples.

There are many counts of this clonotype. The chain combines TRBV7-3 with TRBJ2-2, with TRBD1 as a possible D gene (6 bases). V lost 4 bases to trimming and J lost 2 bases, with 14 bases between them. In germline, CDR1 is SGHTA, CDR2 FQGTGA. The CDR3 consists of 16 residues. CDR3 residues: CASSSTRTANTGELFF. DNA for the CDR3: TGTGCCAGCAGCTCAACCCGGACAGCCAACACCGGGGAGCTGTTTTTT.

V is TRBV13 and J is TRBJ2-7, with TRBD1 matching 9 bases. Trimming cost V 5 bases and J 4 bases; bases outside gene matches: 12. CDR3 size: 16 residues. Germline CDR1 PRHDT, CDR2 FYEKMQ (reference sequence). CDR3 nucleotide sequence: TGTGCCAGCAGCGCCCATCACAGGGGGCGTGGGTACGAGCAGTACTTC. Its protein is CASSAHHRGRGYEQYF.

This clonotype appeared a few times. This chain uses TRBV20-1 with TRBJ2-7; TRBD1 or TRBD2 may be the D gene (5 bases each). Germline CDR1 reads DFQATT; CDR2 reads SNEGSKA (reference sequence). The CDR3 is made up of 14 amino acids. Trimming left V 3 bases short and J 3 bases short, with 15 bases between. The DNA of the CDR3 is TGCAGTGCTAGGCTAGTCGGGACCAGCTACGAGCAGTACTTC. Translation gives CSARLVGTSYEQYF.

This clonotype turned up a few times. CDR3 bases: TGTGCCAGCATTGGAGGGGACTCTGGGGCCAACGTCCTGACTTTC. Its translation: CASIGGDSGANVLTF. The genes are TRBV28 and TRBJ2-6, with D maybe TRBD2 (6 bases). The length of the CDR3 is 15 residues. Trimming took 7 bases from V and 0 from J, leaving 10 bases between them. Germline CDR1 and CDR2: MDHEN and SYDVKM.

This clonotype appeared many times. V gene TRBV10-3 combines with J gene TRBJ2-2; 7 positions match TRBD1. Germline trimming cut 5 bases from V and 6 bases from J; bases unmatched to any gene: 3. Germline CDR1 and CDR2: ENHRY and SYGVKD. This CDR3 has 13 amino acids. The CDR3 nucleotides read TGTGCCATCAGTCGGACAGGCCCCGGGGAGCTGTTTTTT. It is translated as CAISRTGPGELFF.

On this clonotype itself: This may be a read error: a much more frequent sequence differs by one nucleotide. Without the conserved terminal phenylalanine or tryptophan, this CDR3 likely stems from a read error. The genes are TRBV24-1 and TRBJ2-1; D tentatively reads TRBD1 or TRBD2 (6 bases each). Germline V gene data show CDR1 as KGHDR and CDR2 as SFDVKD. This CDR3 comprises 14 residues. Trimming pared 1 base from V and 6 bases from J, leaving 9 bases between. CDR3 loop: CATSDLGGTNEQFS. The CDR3 DNA follows: TGTGCCACCAGTGATTTAGGGGGGACCAATGAGCAGTTCTCC.

This clonotype has only a few counts. The CDR3 DNA follows: TGCAGCGTTGACATTTCCGGGACAGGGAGAGAGACCCAGTACTTC. Encoded protein: CSVDISGTGRETQYF. The genes are TRBV29-1 and TRBJ2-5; 9 nucleotides line up with TRBD1. There are 15 residues in the CDR3. After removal of 3 bases from V and 4 bases from J, the junction contained 9 bases not matched to a gene. CDR1 and CDR2 from the germline V gene are SQVTM and ANQGSEA.

This clonotype was detected ten times or more. The chain is built from TRBV29-1 and TRBJ1-4; D is ambiguous. This CDR3 has 14 residues. The V gene's germline CDR1 is SQVTM and CDR2 ANQGSEA. V shed 6 bases and J shed 8 bases, with 19 bases lying between them. Here the CDR3 reads CSVQDAGVQEKLFF. CDR3 bases: TGCAGCGTCCAAGACGCGGGAGTACAAGAAAAACTGTTTTTT.

This clonotype occurred many times. The chain is built from TRBV6-5 and TRBJ2-3, with a tentative D call TRBD1 (6 bases). This CDR3 contains 12 residues. V lost 5 bases and J 9 bases, leaving 12 bases between the germline ends. Germline V gene sequence: CDR1 MNHEY, CDR2 SVGAGI. CDR3 sequence: CASSPGETTQYF. For the CDR3, the DNA is TGTGCCAGCAGTCCAGGGGAGACAACGCAGTATTTT.

This clonotype was counted at least ten times. J is TRBJ2-2 and V is TRBV12-3 or TRBV12-4; D unresolved. V was clipped by 4 bases and J by 4 bases, with 10 bases between them. There are 14 residues in the CDR3. The CDR3 reads CASSSGGRTGELFF. In DNA, the CDR3 is TGTGCCAGCAGTTCGGGCGGACGCACCGGGGAGCTGTTTTTT.

This clonotype was seen more than once but under ten times. The chain uses TRBV5-6 and TRBJ1-2; no reliable D call. Trimming took off 0 bases at V and 6 bases at J, with 15 bases between the two ends. Germline-derived CDR1 and CDR2 are SGHDT and YYEEEE. This CDR3 region has 15 residues. The CDR3 nucleotides are TGTGCCAGCAGCTTGGAGCTCCGCTCTGGGGATGGCTACACCTTC. It yields the protein CASSLELRSGDGYTF.

This chain connects TRBV29-1 to TRBJ2-3, with 13 bases matching TRBD2. Germline trimming cut 6 bases from V and 4 bases from J; bases unmatched to any gene: 7. The CDR3 covers 15 residues. Germline V gives CDR1 SQVTM, CDR2 ANQGSEA. The CDR3 nucleotides are TGCAGCGTGAGCCTACTAGCGGGGGGGCCAGATACGCAGTATTTT. It encodes CSVSLLAGGPDTQYF.

This clonotype was detected ten times or more. This rearrangement joins TRBV7-2 to TRBJ1-1; D not resolved. Germline V CDR1 and CDR2: SGHTA, FQGNSA. V was pared by 5 bases and J by 6 bases, with 13 bases between. CDR3 length: 13 residues. The CDR3 is CASSLWEVPEAFF. As DNA, the CDR3 is TGTGCCAGCAGCCTGTGGGAGGTCCCTGAAGCTTTCTTT.

The V and J genes are TRBV20-1 and TRBJ1-5; TRBD1 aligns across 9 bases. This CDR3 comprises 18 residues. CDR1 is DFQATT, CDR2 SNEGSKA, per germline (reference sequence). The junction had 12 bases not matched to a gene; V was cut back by 3 bases and J by 0 bases. The CDR3 loop is CSARAPWDRVYSNQPQHF. DNA for the CDR3: TGCAGTGCTAGGGCTCCATGGGACAGGGTTTATAGCAATCAGCCCCAGCATTTT.

This clonotype was seen at least ten times. The chain recombines TRBV7-9 with TRBJ2-7, with 8 positions matching TRBD2. CDR1 is SEHNR and CDR2 is FQNEAQ in the germline V gene (reference sequence). There are 16 residues in the CDR3. The V and J ends lost 4 bases and 0 bases, in that order; junction bases with no gene match: 8. The CDR3 region is CASSSPGGILSYEQYF. The CDR3 nucleotides are TGTGCCAGCAGCTCCCCGGGAGGGATTCTCTCCTACGAGCAGTACTTC.

This clonotype was detected many times. The V call is TRBV6-5, the J call TRBJ2-3; D is unresolved. The CDR3 is made up of 14 amino acids. Germline V gene lookup returns CDR1 MNHEY and CDR2 SVGAGI. The V gene lost 2 bases and the J gene lost 1 base, with 7 bases spanning the gap. CDR3 sequence reads: CASSYEPGTDTQYF. In DNA form, the CDR3 reads TGTGCCAGCAGTTACGAACCTGGCACAGATACGCAGTATTTT.